The 7 T cell receptor beta chains below were found in one sample sequenced in a study of blood T cells in healthy people across ages. Through a sample-barcoded 5' primer and a J-beta primer mix, a second PCR was run for roughly 6 to 11 cycles. Each CDR3 protein is one row after TCRdb ran MiXCR on the 5' RACE reads. The repertoire consists of about 1.8 million distinct CDR3 sequences, with approximately 50% occurring once and the leading ten covering around 2.1%. Sequencing was done on a sample of blood. These receptors were taken from a middle-aged woman in good health.

V gene TRBV27 combines with J gene TRBJ2-3, with D maybe TRBD1 (7 bases). The germline V and J ends were trimmed by 3 bases and 8 bases, with 27 bases remaining between them. The CDR3 has 18 amino acids. CDR1 MNHEY and CDR2 SMNVEV come from the germline V gene (reference sequence). The chain's CDR3 is CASSFLQDRAPQEGTQYF. CDR3 nucleotides: TGTGCCAGCAGTTTTTTACAAGACAGGGCCCCTCAGGAGGGTACGCAGTATTTT.

The chain recombines TRBV12-3 or TRBV12-4 with TRBJ2-3; the D is unclear. The V gene lost 3 bases and the J gene lost 4 bases, with 8 bases spanning the gap. CDR3 size: 13 residues. Here the CDR3 DNA reads TGTGCCAGCAGTTTCTCCCCCGCAGATACGCAGTATTTT. Protein product: CASSFSPADTQYF.

This clonotype has just a few counts. The CDR3 DNA sequence: TGCGCCAGCAGTCGGGCAGGGGATGAAAAACTGTTTTTT. It translates to CASSRAGDEKLFF. The rearrangement joins TRBV5-1 to TRBJ1-4; D possibly corresponds to TRBD1 (6 bases). This CDR3 contains 13 residues. Per germline, CDR1 SGHRS and CDR2 YFSETQ. The germline V and J ends were trimmed by 5 bases and 6 bases, with 11 bases remaining between them.

The J gene is TRBJ1-2, the V gene TRBV9; 12 positions agree with TRBD1. CDR1 SGDLS and CDR2 YYNGEE come from the germline V gene. V dropped 3 bases and J dropped 3; count of bases not matched to a gene: 3. The CDR3 loop spans 15 amino acids. CDR3: CASSGGQGADYGYTF. The CDR3 DNA sequence: TGTGCCAGCAGCGGGGGACAGGGGGCCGACTATGGCTACACCTTC.

A word on this clonotype: This may stem from a read error, because a much larger clone lies one nucleotide away. J is TRBJ1-6 and V is TRBV7-2; 7 bases map to TRBD1. Germline CDR1 SGHTA, CDR2 FQGNSA. This CDR3 has 15 amino acids. The ends lost 1 base at V and 9 bases at J; junction bases unmatched: 6. The CDR3 bases are TGTGCCAGCAGCTTAGTATTGGCAGGGGGTTCACCCCTCCACTTT. It is translated as CASSLVLAGGSPLHF. The entire variable domain, with the rest obtained from reference TRBV7-2 and TRBJ1-6, is as follows: GAGVSQSPSNKVTEKGKDVELRCDPISGHTALYWYRQSLGQGLEFLIYFQGNSAPDKSGLPSDRFSAERTGGSVSTLTIQRTQQEDSAVYLCASSLVLAGGSPLHFGNGTRLTVT.

The V call is TRBV5-5, the J call TRBJ2-5, with TRBD1 identical over 7 bases. The J call may not be correct, given that the DNA end is closer to TRBJ2-7. In germline, CDR1 is SGHKS, CDR2 YYEKEE (reference sequence). This CDR3 is 15 amino acids long. CDR3 in DNA: TGTGCCAGCAACATAAGGACAGGTGCGACCTACGAGCAGTACTTC. This codes for CASNIRTGATYEQYF.

This chain joins TRBV20-1 and TRBJ2-4, with TRBD1 as a possible D gene (5 bases). Germline V CDR1 and CDR2: DFQATT, SNEGSKA (reference sequence). CDR3 length equals 13 residues. The V end lost 5 bases, the J end lost 3 bases, and 11 bases lay between the germline ends. This CDR3 reads CSAARVVKNIQYF. The CDR3 region has the DNA TGCAGTGCTGCCAGGGTTGTCAAAAACATTCAGTACTTC.